This T cell receptor (beta chain) originates from a study of blood T cells in healthy people across ages. At least 7 million PBMCs were isolated per sample. This CDR3 spans 13 amino acids. CDR1 and CDR2 (germline): MDHEN, SYDVKM. This clonotype was counted a single time. One end of the junction does not line up with germline, which may come from a read error. Next came a second PCR, run for 7 to 11 cycles, which used a sample-barcoded 5' primer along with a J-beta primer mix. Every individual sample yielded 2.5 million or more paired-end reads (each containing CDR3). TCRdb reprocessed the 5' RACE reads via MiXCR and lists one record per CDR3 protein. Found here are roughly 1.9 million distinct CDR3 sequences, around 40% of them singletons; the top ten hold more than 20%.

The chain carries TRBV28 and TRBJ1-2; no clear D. The sequence derives from a human donor in good health. The sample taken for sequencing was blood. CDR3 region: CASSLFQSSGYTF. CDR3 nucleotides: TGCGCCAGCAGTTTATTTCAATCCTCTGGCTACACCTTC.